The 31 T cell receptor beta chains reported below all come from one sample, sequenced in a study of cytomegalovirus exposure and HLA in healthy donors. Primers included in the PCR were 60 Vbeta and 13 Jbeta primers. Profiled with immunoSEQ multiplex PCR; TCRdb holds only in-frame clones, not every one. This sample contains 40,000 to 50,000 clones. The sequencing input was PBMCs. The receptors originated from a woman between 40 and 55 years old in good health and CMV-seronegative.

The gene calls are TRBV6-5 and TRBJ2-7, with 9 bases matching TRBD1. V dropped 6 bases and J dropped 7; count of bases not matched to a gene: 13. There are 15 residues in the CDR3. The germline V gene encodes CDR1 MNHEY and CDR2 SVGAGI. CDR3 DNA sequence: TGTGCCAGCAGACCCCCGGGACAGGGTCGCGGGGAGCAGTACTTC. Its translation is CASRPPGQGRGEQYF.

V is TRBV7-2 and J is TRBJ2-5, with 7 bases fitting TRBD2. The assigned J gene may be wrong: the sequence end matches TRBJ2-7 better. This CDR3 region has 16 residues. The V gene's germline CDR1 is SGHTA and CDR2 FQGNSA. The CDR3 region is CASSLPGGSGSHEQYF. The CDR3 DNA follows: TGTGCCAGCAGCTTACCAGGCGGGAGTGGGTCCCACGAGCAGTACTTC.

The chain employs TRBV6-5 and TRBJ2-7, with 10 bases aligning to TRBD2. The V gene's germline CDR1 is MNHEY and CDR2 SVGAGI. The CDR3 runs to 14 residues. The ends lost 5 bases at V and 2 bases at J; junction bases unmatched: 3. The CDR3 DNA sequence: TGTGCCAGCAGTCCTCTAGCGGGAGCCTACGAGCAGTACTTC. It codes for CASSPLAGAYEQYF.

In DNA, the CDR3 is TGTGCCAGCAGCGTCGGTTCTGCAGGCTACGAGCAGTACTTC. As protein: CASSVGSAGYEQYF. The chain is built from TRBV2 and TRBJ2-7; D gene ambiguous. The CDR3 is 14 amino acids. Trimming left V 6 bases short and J 3 bases short, with 15 bases between. Germline CDR1 SNHLY, CDR2 FYNNEI.

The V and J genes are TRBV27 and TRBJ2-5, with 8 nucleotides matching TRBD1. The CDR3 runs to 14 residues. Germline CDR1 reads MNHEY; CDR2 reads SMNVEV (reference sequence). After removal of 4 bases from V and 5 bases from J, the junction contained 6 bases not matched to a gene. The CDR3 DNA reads TGTGCCAGCAGTTCCCCGGACAGGGAGGAGACCCAGTACTTC. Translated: CASSSPDREETQYF.

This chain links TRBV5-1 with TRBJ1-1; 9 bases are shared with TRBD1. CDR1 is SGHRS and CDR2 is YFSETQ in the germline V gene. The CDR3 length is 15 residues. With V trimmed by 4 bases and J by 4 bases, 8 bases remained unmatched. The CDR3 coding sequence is TGCGCCAGCAGCCCAGGGACAGGGAAGGCCACTGAAGCTTTCTTT. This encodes CASSPGTGKATEAFF.

DNA for the CDR3: TGTGCCAGCAGCCAAGCCGGACAGCTTGAAGCTTTCTTT. Protein sequence: CASSQAGQLEAFF. The chain links TRBV7-2 to TRBJ1-1, with a weak D call TRBD1 (6 bases). Germline V gene sequence: CDR1 SGHTA, CDR2 FQGNSA. The ends were cut back, 5 bases at V and 7 bases at J, with 14 bases in the middle. The CDR3 extends over 13 amino acids. The complete variable domain, with remaining parts taken from reference TRBV7-2 and TRBJ1-1, reads GAGVSQSPSNKVTEKGKDVELRCDPISGHTALYWYRQSLGQGLEFLIYFQGNSAPDKSGLPSDRFSAERTGGSVSTLTIQRTQQEDSAVYLCASSQAGQLEAFFGQGTRLTVV.

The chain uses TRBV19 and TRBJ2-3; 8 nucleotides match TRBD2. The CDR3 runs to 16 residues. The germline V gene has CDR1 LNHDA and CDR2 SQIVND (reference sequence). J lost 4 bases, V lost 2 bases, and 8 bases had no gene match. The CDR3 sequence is CASSIPSGRFPDTQYF. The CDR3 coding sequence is TGTGCCAGTAGTATACCCAGCGGGAGATTCCCAGATACGCAGTATTTT.

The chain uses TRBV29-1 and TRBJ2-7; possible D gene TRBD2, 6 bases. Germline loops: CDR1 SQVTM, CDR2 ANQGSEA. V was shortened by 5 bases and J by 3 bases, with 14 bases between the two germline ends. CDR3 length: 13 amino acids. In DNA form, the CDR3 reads TGCAGCGTTCGGGACTCACCCTTCTACGAGCAGTACTTC. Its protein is CSVRDSPFYEQYF.

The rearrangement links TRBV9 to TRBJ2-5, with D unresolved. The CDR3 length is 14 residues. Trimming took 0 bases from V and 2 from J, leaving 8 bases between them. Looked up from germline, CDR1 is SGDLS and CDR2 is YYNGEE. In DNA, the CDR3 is TGTGCCAGCAGCGTAGGAGCATCTCAAGAGACCCAGTACTTC. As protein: CASSVGASQETQYF.

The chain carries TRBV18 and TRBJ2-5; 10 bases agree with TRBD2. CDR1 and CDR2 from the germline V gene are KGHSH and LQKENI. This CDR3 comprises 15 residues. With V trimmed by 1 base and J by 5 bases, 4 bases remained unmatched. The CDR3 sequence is CASSPLAGGVETQYF. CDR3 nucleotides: TGTGCCAGCTCACCACTAGCGGGAGGTGTCGAGACCCAGTACTTC.

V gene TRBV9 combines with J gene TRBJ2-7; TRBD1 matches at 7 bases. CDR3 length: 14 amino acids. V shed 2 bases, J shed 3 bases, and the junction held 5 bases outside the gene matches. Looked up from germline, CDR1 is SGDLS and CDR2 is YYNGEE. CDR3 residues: CASSVGDRHYEQYF. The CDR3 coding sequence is TGTGCCAGCAGCGTCGGGGACAGACACTACGAGCAGTACTTC.

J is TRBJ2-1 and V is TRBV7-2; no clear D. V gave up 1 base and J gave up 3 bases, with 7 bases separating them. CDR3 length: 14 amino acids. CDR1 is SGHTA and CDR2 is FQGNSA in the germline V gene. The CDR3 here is CASSLDGSYNEQFF. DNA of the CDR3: TGTGCCAGCAGCTTAGATGGCAGCTACAATGAGCAGTTCTTC.

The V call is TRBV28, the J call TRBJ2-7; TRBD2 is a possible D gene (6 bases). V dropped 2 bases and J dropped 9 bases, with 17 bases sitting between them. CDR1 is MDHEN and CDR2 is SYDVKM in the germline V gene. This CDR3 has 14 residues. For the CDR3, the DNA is TGTGCCAGCAGTTTACTCACCGGGGGTAAGGTGCAGTACTTC. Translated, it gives CASSLLTGGKVQYF.

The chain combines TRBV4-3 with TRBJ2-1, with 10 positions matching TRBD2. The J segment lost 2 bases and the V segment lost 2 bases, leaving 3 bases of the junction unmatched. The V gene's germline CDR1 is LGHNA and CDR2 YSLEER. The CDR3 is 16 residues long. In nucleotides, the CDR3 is TGCGCCAGCAGCCAATTGCTAGCGGGAGCCTACAATGAGCAGTTCTTC. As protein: CASSQLLAGAYNEQFF.

The CDR3 sequence is CASSYSQGKGYTF. The DNA of the CDR3 is TGTGCCAGCAGTTACTCACAGGGGAAGGGCTACACCTTC. The chain uses TRBV6-6 and TRBJ1-2; 7 positions agree with TRBD1. Germline V gene data show CDR1 as MNHNY and CDR2 as SVGAGI (reference sequence). The CDR3 is 13 residues long. V lost 0 bases and J lost 8; bases outside the gene matches: 3.

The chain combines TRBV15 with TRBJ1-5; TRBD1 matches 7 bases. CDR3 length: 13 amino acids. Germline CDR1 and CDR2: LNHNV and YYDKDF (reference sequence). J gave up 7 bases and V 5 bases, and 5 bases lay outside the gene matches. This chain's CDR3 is CATSFPQGQPQHF. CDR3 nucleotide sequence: TGTGCCACCAGCTTCCCACAGGGGCAGCCCCAGCATTTT.

The CDR3 protein is CASSWPGQGQTFNYGYTF. The CDR3 DNA reads TGTGCCAGCAGCTGGCCGGGACAGGGTCAGACTTTTAACTATGGCTACACCTTC. The rearrangement uses TRBV7-2 and TRBJ1-2; TRBD1 agrees at 9 bases. The CDR3 consists of 18 residues. Germline CDR1 is SGHTA and CDR2 is FQGNSA. V lost 4 bases to trimming and J lost 1 base; unmatched junction nucleotides: 13.

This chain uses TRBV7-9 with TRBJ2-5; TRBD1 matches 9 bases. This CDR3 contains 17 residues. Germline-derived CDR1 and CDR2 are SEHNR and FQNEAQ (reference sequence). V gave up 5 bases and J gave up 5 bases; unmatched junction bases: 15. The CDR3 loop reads CASSPGQGSGVQETQYF. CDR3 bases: TGTGCCAGCAGCCCGGGACAGGGCTCTGGGGTCCAGGAGACCCAGTACTTC.

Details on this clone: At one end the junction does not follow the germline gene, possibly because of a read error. The CDR3 is CASSLSGTGASSF. Written as DNA, the CDR3 is TGTGCCAGCAGTTTATCGGGGACAGGGGCCTCTTCCTTT. The chain uses TRBV27 and TRBJ1-1; 10 nucleotides align to TRBD1. Germline-derived CDR1 and CDR2 are MNHEY and SMNVEV (reference sequence). The CDR3 runs 13 residues.

The CDR3 here is CASSPGLAGGNEQFF. CDR3 sequence (DNA): TGTGCCAGCAGCCCGGGACTAGCGGGGGGCAATGAGCAGTTCTTC. The rearrangement uses TRBV4-2 and TRBJ2-1; the match to TRBD2 covers 15 bases. Trimming cost V 4 bases and J 6 bases; bases outside gene matches: 1. Germline V CDR1 and CDR2: LGHNA, YNFKEQ. The CDR3 is made up of 15 amino acids.

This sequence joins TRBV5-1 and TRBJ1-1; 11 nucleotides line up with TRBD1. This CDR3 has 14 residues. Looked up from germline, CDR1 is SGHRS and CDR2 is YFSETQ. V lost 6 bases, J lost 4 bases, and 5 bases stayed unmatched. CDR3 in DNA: TGCGCCAGCACAAGGGGGACAGGGGGCACTGAAGCTTTCTTT. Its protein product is CASTRGTGGTEAFF.

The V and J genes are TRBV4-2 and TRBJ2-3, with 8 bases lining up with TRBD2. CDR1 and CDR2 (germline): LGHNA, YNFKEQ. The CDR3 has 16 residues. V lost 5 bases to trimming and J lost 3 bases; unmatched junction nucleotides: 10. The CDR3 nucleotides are TGTGCCAGCAGCTCCGGGGGAGCGGGAGTGACAGATACGCAGTATTTT. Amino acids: CASSSGGAGVTDTQYF.

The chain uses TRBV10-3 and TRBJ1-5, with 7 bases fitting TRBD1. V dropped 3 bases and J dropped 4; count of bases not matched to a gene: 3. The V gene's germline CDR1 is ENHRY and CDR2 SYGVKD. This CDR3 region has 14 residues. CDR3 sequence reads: CAISDRQGNQPQHF. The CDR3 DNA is TGTGCCATCAGTGACCGACAGGGTAATCAGCCCCAGCATTTT.

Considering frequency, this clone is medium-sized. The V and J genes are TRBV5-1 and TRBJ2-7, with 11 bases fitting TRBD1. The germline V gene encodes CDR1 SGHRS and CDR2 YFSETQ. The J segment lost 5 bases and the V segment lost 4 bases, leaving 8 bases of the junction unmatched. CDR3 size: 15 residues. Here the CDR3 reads CASSTGQGVTNEQYF. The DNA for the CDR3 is TGCGCCAGCAGCACGGGACAGGGGGTGACAAACGAGCAGTACTTC.

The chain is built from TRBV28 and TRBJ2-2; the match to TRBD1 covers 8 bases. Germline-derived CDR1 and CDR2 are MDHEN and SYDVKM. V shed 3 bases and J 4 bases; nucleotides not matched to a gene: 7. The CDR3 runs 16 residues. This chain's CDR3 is CASSFLDRARTGELFF. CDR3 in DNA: TGTGCCAGCAGTTTTTTGGACAGGGCACGCACCGGGGAGCTGTTTTTT.

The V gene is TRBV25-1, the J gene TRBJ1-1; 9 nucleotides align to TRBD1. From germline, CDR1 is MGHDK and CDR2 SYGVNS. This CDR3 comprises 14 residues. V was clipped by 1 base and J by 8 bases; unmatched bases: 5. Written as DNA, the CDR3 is TGTGCCAGCAGTGAATCGGGGGGACAGGGAGAAGCTTTCTTT. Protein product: CASSESGGQGEAFF.

The CDR3 sequence is CSVAAGTNSYEQYF. CDR3 DNA sequence: TGCAGCGTTGCAGCCGGGACTAACTCCTACGAGCAGTACTTC. The gene calls are TRBV29-1 and TRBJ2-7; TRBD2 agrees at 7 bases. The CDR3 length is 14 residues. Germline CDR1 is SQVTM and CDR2 is ANQGSEA. Losses at the gene ends were 4 bases for V and 0 bases for J; bases not matched to a gene: 6.

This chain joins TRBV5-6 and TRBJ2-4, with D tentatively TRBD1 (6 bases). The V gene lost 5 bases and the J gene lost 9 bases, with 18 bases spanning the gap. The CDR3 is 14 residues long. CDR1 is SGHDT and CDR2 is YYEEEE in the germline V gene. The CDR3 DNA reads TGTGCCAGCAGTGTTACAGGGTCAGTGGGCATTCAGTACTTC. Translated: CASSVTGSVGIQYF.

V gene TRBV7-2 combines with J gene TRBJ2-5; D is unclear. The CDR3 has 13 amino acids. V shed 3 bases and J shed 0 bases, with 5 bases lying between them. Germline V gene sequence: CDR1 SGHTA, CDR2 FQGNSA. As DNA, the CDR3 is TGTGCCAGCAGCTTCCGGGACCAAGAGACCCAGTACTTC. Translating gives CASSFRDQETQYF. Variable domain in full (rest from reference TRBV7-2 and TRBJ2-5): GAGVSQSPSNKVTEKGKDVELRCDPISGHTALYWYRQSLGQGLEFLIYFQGNSAPDKSGLPSDRFSAERTGGSVSTLTIQRTQQEDSAVYLCASSFRDQETQYFGPGTRLLVL.

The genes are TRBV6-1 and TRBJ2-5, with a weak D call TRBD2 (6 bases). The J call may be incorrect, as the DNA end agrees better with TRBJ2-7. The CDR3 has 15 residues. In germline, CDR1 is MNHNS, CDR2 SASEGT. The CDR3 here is CASSEASAGLGEQYF. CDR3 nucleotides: TGTGCCAGCAGTGAAGCTTCGGCGGGGCTCGGCGAGCAGTACTTC.